The 14 T cell receptor beta chains reported below all come from one sample, sequenced in a study of CD8 T cells in Susac syndrome. The RNA, about 0.45 to 1 ug, was put through reverse transcription using random hexamers. From the immunoSEQ multiplex PCR reads, TCRdb called clonotypes with MiXCR, one entry per CDR3 protein. The table has roughly 160,000 distinct CDR3 sequences, more than 90% seen once; the top ten hold over 0.12%. Sequencing used CD4+ T cells from PBMCs. The receptors were sampled from a human donor in good health.

This rearrangement joins TRBV27 to TRBJ1-1; D ambiguous. V lost 0 bases to trimming and J lost 0 bases, with 11 bases between them. The CDR3 sequence is 16 residues long. Germline assignment: CDR1 MNHEY and CDR2 SMNVEV (reference sequence). The CDR3 DNA is TGTGCCAGCAGTTTATCGAGGCAGACCCTGAACACTGAAGCTTTCTTT. Encoded protein: CASSLSRQTLNTEAFF.

The chain recombines TRBV30 with TRBJ2-5; the match to TRBD2 covers 10 bases. The V gene end was trimmed by 0 bases and the J gene end by 5 bases; junction bases not matched to a gene: 6. The CDR3 spans 15 residues. CDR1 and CDR2 from the germline V gene are GTSNPN and SVGIG (reference sequence). CDR3 in amino acids: CAWSVQRGGRETQYF. The DNA for the CDR3 is TGTGCCTGGAGTGTGCAGCGGGGGGGGAGGGAGACCCAGTACTTC.

This rearrangement joins TRBV29-1 to TRBJ2-5, with a tentative D call TRBD1 (5 bases). V was clipped by 5 bases and J by 2 bases, with 9 bases between them. CDR1 and CDR2 from the germline V gene are SQVTM and ANQGSEA. There are 12 residues in the CDR3. In DNA form, the CDR3 reads TGCAGCGTTTTAACAGGTCAAGAGACCCAGTACTTC. Encoded protein: CSVLTGQETQYF.

The V gene is TRBV3-1, the J gene TRBJ2-5; a weak D match, TRBD2 (5 bases). Germline lookup yields CDR1 LGHDT and CDR2 YNNKEL (reference sequence). This CDR3 is built from 16 residues. V gave up 0 bases and J gave up 0 bases, with 11 bases separating them. In nucleotides, the CDR3 is TGTGCCAGCAGCCAAGAAAAGCTAGCCTACCAAGAGACCCAGTACTTC. It specifies CASSQEKLAYQETQYF.

The J gene is TRBJ2-3, the V gene TRBV24-1, with 9 bases fitting TRBD2. V was clipped by 2 bases and J by 2 bases; unmatched bases: 13. Germline lookup yields CDR1 KGHDR and CDR2 SFDVKD. CDR3 size: 19 residues. DNA for the CDR3: TGTGCCACCAGTGATTCCCTCGGCGGGGGGGCTGTGTTCACAGATACGCAGTATTTT. Amino acid sequence: CATSDSLGGGAVFTDTQYF.

CDR3 region: CSARDGGRDFNTEAFF. The CDR3 bases are TGCAGTGCTAGAGATGGCGGCCGGGATTTCAACACTGAAGCTTTCTTT. The gene calls are TRBV20-1 and TRBJ1-1; D is unresolved. The CDR3 runs to 16 residues. Between the trimmed V and J ends, which lost 0 bases and 2 bases, there was a span of 16 bases. The germline gives CDR1 DFQATT, CDR2 SNEGSKA (reference sequence).

The count of this clonotype is one. The chain is built from TRBV6-2 or TRBV6-3 and TRBJ2-6; D unclear. Germline CDR1 and CDR2: MNHEY and SVGEGT. This CDR3 contains 14 residues. The V and J ends lost 6 bases and 0 bases respectively, with 6 bases between them. The CDR3 sequence is CASRPNSGANVLTF. Here the CDR3 DNA reads TGTGCCAGCAGACCGAACTCTGGGGCCAACGTCCTGACTTTC.

The chain combines TRBV20-1 with TRBJ1-1, with D perhaps matching TRBD1 (6 bases). V lost 6 bases and J 1 base, leaving 12 bases between the germline ends. The CDR3 is 13 residues long. From germline, CDR1 is DFQATT and CDR2 SNEGSKA (reference sequence). CDR3 in DNA: TGCAGTGCCGCCAGGGGCGGGAACACTGAAGCTTTCTTT. Protein product: CSAARGGNTEAFF.

The CDR3 region is CSVSRGVGTEAFF. The CDR3 bases are TGCAGCGTTAGTAGGGGTGTAGGCACTGAAGCTTTCTTT. The chain joins TRBV29-1 to TRBJ1-1, with D possibly being TRBD1 (5 bases). Trimming took 5 bases from V and 4 from J, leaving 14 bases between them. Germline V gene data show CDR1 as SQVTM and CDR2 as ANQGSEA. The CDR3 is made up of 13 amino acids.

V is TRBV30 and J is TRBJ2-5, with D unclear. The CDR3 spans 14 residues. V was cut by 7 bases and J by 0 bases, with 15 bases left in between. CDR1 is GTSNPN, CDR2 SVGIG, per germline (reference sequence). This chain's CDR3 is CASTRTKNQETQYF. The CDR3 coding sequence is TGTGCCTCTACAAGGACGAAGAACCAAGAGACCCAGTACTTC.

This rearrangement joins TRBV15 to TRBJ2-2; D is ambiguous. CDR1 and CDR2 from the germline V gene are LNHNV and YYDKDF (reference sequence). This CDR3 is built from 16 residues. Deletions cut 0 bases from V and 5 bases from J, with 13 bases between. CDR3 in amino acids: CATSRDGKRRTGELFF. The CDR3 DNA reads TGTGCCACCAGCAGAGATGGAAAACGGCGAACCGGGGAGCTGTTTTTT.

This chain connects TRBV14 to TRBJ2-7; D not certain. With 4 bases removed from V and 0 bases from J, the gap between germline ends came to 7 bases. Germline-derived CDR1 and CDR2 are SGHDN and FVKESK. The CDR3 is 13 residues long. The CDR3 sequence: CASSPFFSYEQYF. The CDR3 nucleotides are TGTGCCAGCAGCCCATTTTTCTCCTACGAGCAGTACTTC.

V is TRBV15 and J is TRBJ1-5; 8 nucleotides line up with TRBD1. Trimming at V came to 5 bases and at J to 7 bases, leaving 7 bases not matched to a gene. This CDR3 region has 14 residues. Germline values: CDR1 LNHNV, CDR2 YYDKDF (reference sequence). The DNA for the CDR3 is TGTGCCACCAGCCGCGACAGGGGCGGACAGCCCCAGCATTTT. It specifies CATSRDRGGQPQHF.

The rearrangement joins TRBV20-1 to TRBJ2-3; possibly TRBD2 for D (5 bases). Trimming pared 6 bases from V and 4 bases from J, leaving 20 bases between. The CDR3 contains 15 residues. Germline V gene data show CDR1 as DFQATT and CDR2 as SNEGSKA (reference sequence). Written as DNA, the CDR3 is TGCAGTGCGAGCCTTGGGCCCCTGGAGGCAGATACGCAGTATTTT. Its protein product is CSASLGPLEADTQYF.